This TCR beta chain stems from a study of T-cell memory formation after mild COVID-19 (dated by TCRdb to the early 2020s). Background for the entire study: TCR sequence clusters from the two donors were largely donor specific. The cohort comprised two young, previously healthy adult volunteers, one female and one male. In two donors, T-cell clones that expanded and contracted after mild COVID-19 were followed by sequencing TCRalpha and TCRbeta repertoires longitudinally. The paper's findings and limits, for the study overall: Contracting CD4+ clones turned up mainly in the CM and EM memory subsets, whereas EMRA was where CD8+ clones were enriched. Some responding clones were found in pre-infection memory, which suggests that pre-existing cross-reactive memory T cells took part in the SARS-CoV-2 response. Only a couple of mild cases were covered in the study, and larger cohorts including severe cases with pre-infection samples were considered necessary. From day 15 to 85, contracting clones showed balanced CD4/CD8 phenotypes, whereas a second wave of clones that expanded from day 15 to 37 leaned towards CD4+. SARS-CoV-2 specificity was not confirmed for the second-wave clones peaking on day 37.

Instrument on record: Illumina NovaSeq 6000. Using 5'RACE with constant-segment primers, TCRalpha and TCRbeta cDNA libraries were constructed, with sample barcodes and unique molecular identifiers added in the process. Trizol reagent was used to extract RNA from every sample. The libraries were amplified in two PCR steps, and the second step added a second sample barcode and Illumina TruSeq adapters. Sequencing of libraries was performed on an Illumina NovaSeq with 2 x 150 bp paired-end reads. The authors' pipeline ran thus. Reads were demultiplexed and collapsed into UMI-guided consensus sequences with migec v1.2.7. Using mixcr v2.1.11, the UMI consensuses were aligned to TRA and TRB V and J templates and assembled into clonotypes. Clonotypes were classified as expanded or contracted when called significant by both edgeR and NoisET, with noise models trained on biological replicates. For edgeR calls, a false discovery rate-adjusted p below 0.01 and a log2 fold-change threshold of 1 were applied. As an exploratory analysis of dynamics, max-normalized trajectories of the 1000 most abundant clonotypes were examined by PCA with hierarchical clustering. Each responding clone was given a CD4 or CD8 phenotype based on the CD4+ and CD8+ repertoires, which had been sequenced separately. TCRdb trimmed public reads at Q25 via fastp, called clones via MiXCR and kept in-frame beta chains. Each record represents a unique CDR3 protein, reported with the most common genes and DNA among its rows. The V and J calls and clone size are TCRdb's, not the authors'. The sample data list about 250,000 distinct CDR3 sequences, and 15% of these were observed just once. The leading ten clones occupy around 2.2% of the sample.

A few counts support this clonotype. This receptor's antigen is unknown. Within one base of it there is no much larger clone, and no base qualities were kept. Counted from cysteine to phenylalanine, this CDR3 has 16 amino acids. Here the CDR3 DNA is all that survives: 48 bases in frame from base 1. Looking up the germline V gene yields CDR1 MNHEY and CDR2 SVGAGI. Ends trimmed: V by 2 bases, J by 2 bases; bases unmatched to a gene: 5. Ficoll-Paque density gradient centrifugation was used to isolate PBMCs. This receptor was taken from an adult woman who had mild COVID-19 (a few samples of this study predate the infection). The sample titles of this study are shuffled in the database, so cell type and time point are left out; the donor was told from shared clones. The chain couples TRBV6-5 to TRBJ2-1, and TRBD2 aligns with 8 junction nucleotides. Sequenced input: PBMCs or a T cell subset sorted from them (not recorded which). The CDR3 corresponds to CASSYLSGSPYNEQFF. The bases read TGTGCCAGCAGTTACCTCAGCGGGAGTCCCTACAATGAGCAGTTCTTC.